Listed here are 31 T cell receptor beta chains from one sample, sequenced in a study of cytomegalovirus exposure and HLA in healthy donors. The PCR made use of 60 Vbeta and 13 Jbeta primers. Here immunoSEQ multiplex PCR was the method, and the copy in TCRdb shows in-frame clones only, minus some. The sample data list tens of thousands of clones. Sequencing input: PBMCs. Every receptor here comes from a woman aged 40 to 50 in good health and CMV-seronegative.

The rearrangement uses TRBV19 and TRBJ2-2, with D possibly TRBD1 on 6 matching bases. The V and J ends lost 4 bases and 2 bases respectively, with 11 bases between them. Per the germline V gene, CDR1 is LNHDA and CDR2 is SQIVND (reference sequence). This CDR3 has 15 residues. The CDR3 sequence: CASSNLGTNTGELFF. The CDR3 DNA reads TGTGCCAGTAGTAATCTAGGGACAAACACCGGGGAGCTGTTTTTT.

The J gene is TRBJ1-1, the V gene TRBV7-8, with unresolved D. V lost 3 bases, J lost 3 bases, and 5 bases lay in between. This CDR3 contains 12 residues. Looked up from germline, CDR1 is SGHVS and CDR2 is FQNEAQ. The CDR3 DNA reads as TGTGCCAGCAGCTTGGACTACACTGAAGCTTTCTTT. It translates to CASSLDYTEAFF.

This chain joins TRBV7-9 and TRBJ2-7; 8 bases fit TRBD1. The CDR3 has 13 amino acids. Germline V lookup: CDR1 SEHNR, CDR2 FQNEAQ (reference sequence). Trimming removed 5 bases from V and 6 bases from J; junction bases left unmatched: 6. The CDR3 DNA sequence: TGTGCCAGCAGCCCTGGACAGGGCCCCGAGCAGTACTTC. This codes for CASSPGQGPEQYF.

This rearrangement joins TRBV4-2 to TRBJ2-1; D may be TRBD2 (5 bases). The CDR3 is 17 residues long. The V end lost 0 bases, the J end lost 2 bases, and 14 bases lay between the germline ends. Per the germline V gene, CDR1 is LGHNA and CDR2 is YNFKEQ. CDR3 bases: TGTGCCAGCAGCCAAGATCAGGAGGTGAAAACCTACAATGAGCAGTTCTTC. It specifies CASSQDQEVKTYNEQFF.

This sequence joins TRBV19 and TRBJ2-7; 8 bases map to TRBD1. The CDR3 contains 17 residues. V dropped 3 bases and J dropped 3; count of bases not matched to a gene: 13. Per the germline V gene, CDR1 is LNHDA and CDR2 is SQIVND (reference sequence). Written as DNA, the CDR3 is TGTGCCAGTAGTATGCTAGCGACAGGGGCTTTCCGCTACGAGCAGTACTTC. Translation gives CASSMLATGAFRYEQYF.

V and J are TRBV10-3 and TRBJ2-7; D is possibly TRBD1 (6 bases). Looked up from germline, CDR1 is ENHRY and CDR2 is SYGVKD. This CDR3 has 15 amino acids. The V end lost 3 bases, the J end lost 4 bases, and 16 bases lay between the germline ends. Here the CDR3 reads CAISDRWGPRYEQYF. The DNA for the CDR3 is TGTGCCATCAGTGACAGGTGGGGGCCGCGGTACGAGCAGTACTTC.

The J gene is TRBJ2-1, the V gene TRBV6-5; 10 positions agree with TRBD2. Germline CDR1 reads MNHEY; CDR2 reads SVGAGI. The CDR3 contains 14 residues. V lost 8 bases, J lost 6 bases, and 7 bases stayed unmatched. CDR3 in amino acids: CASQRGGDLNEQFF. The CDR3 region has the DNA TGTGCCAGCCAGCGGGGGGGCGACCTCAATGAGCAGTTCTTC.

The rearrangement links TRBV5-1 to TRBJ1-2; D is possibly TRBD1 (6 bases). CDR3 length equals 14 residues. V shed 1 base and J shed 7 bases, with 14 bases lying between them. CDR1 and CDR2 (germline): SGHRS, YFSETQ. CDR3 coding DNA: TGCGCCAGCAGCTTGAACTGGAAACAGGGTGGCTACACCTTC. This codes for CASSLNWKQGGYTF.

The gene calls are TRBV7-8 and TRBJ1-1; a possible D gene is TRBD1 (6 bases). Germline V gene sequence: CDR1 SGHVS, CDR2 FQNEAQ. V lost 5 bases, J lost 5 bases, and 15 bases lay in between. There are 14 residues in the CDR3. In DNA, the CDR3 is TGTGCCAGCAGCCCCCACTCAGGGGCTACTGAAGCTTTCTTT. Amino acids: CASSPHSGATEAFF.

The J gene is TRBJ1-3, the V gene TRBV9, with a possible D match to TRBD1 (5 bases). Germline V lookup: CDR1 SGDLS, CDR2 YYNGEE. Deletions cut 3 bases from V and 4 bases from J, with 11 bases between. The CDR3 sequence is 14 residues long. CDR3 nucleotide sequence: TGTGCCAGCAGCGGTGGGGGGGACGGAAACACCATATATTTT. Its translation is CASSGGGDGNTIYF.

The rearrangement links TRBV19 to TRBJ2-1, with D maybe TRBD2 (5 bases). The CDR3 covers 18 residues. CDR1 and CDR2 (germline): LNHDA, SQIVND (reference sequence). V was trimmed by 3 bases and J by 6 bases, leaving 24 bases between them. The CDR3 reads CASSIGLPVSPSANEQFF. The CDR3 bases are TGTGCCAGTAGTATCGGACTCCCCGTTTCCCCTTCAGCCAATGAGCAGTTCTTC.

As DNA, the CDR3 is TGTGCCAGCACCCCTCGGGGAGCCTCCTACAATGAGCAGTTCTTC. Translated: CASTPRGASYNEQFF. This chain uses TRBV6-6 with TRBJ2-1, with a tentative D call TRBD2 (5 bases). The CDR3 spans 15 residues. The V end lost 7 bases, the J end lost 0 bases, and 13 bases lay between the germline ends. Germline V gene lookup returns CDR1 MNHNY and CDR2 SVGAGI (reference sequence).

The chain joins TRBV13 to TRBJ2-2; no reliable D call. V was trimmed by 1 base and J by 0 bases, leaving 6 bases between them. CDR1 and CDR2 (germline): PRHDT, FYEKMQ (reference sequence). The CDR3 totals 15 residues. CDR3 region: CASSLDNANTGELFF. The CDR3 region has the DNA TGTGCCAGCAGCTTAGACAACGCGAACACCGGGGAGCTGTTTTTT.

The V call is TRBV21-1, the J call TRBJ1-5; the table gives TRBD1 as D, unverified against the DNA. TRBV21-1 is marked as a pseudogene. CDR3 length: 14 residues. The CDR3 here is CASSKGTGNQPQHF. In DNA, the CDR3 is TGTGCCAGCAGCAAAGGGACAGGCAATCAGCCCCAGCATTTT.

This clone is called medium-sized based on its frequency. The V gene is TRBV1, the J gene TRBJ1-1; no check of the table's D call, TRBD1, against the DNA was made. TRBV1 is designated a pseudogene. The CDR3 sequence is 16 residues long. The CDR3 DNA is TGCACCAGCAGCCAAGGATTTCGGGACAGATCCTTTGAAGCTTTCTTT. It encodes CTSSQGFRDRSFEAFF.

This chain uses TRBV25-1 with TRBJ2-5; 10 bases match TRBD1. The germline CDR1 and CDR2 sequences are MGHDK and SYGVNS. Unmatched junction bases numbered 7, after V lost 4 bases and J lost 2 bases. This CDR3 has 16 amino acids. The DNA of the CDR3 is TGTGCCAGCAGTGCCTTTAGGGACAGGGGACAAGAGACCCAGTACTTC. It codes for CASSAFRDRGQETQYF.

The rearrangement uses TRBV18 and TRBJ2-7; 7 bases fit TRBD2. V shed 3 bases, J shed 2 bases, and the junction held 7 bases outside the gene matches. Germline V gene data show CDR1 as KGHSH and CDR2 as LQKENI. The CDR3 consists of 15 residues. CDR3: CASSPNSSGTYEQYF. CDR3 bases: TGTGCCAGCTCACCGAATTCTAGCGGCACCTACGAGCAGTACTTC.

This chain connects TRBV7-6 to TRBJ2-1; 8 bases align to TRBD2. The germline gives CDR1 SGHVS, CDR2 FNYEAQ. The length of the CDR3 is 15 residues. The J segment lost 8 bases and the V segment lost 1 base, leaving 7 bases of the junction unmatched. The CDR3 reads CASSLDSGKGDEQFF. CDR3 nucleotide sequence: TGTGCCAGCAGCTTAGATAGCGGGAAGGGCGATGAGCAGTTCTTC.

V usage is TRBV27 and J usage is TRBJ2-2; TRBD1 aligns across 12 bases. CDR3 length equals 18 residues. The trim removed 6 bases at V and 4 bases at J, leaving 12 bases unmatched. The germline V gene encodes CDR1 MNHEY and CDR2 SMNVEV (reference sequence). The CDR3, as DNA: TGTGCCAGCAGGAGCGTCCCGGGACAGGGGGCAGGCACCGGGGAGCTGTTTTTT. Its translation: CASRSVPGQGAGTGELFF.

CDR3 protein: CASSLGVLFGRAYPDTQYF. The CDR3 DNA reads as TGTGCCAGCAGCTTAGGAGTCCTTTTCGGGAGGGCCTATCCAGATACGCAGTATTTT. The chain carries TRBV7-2 and TRBJ2-3, with 8 positions matching TRBD2. Losses at the gene ends were 1 base for V and 4 bases for J; bases not matched to a gene: 16. The CDR3 is 19 residues long. The germline V gene encodes CDR1 SGHTA and CDR2 FQGNSA.

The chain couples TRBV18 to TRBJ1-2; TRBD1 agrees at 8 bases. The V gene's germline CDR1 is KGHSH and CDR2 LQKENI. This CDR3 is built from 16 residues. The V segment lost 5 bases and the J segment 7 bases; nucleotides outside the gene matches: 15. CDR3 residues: CASSSSVPGTGGGYTF. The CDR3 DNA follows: TGTGCCAGCTCATCAAGCGTCCCCGGGACAGGAGGTGGCTACACCTTC.

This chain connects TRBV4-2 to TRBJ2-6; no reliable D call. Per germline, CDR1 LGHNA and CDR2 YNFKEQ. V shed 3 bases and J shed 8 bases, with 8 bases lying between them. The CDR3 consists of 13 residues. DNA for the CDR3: TGTGCCAGCAGCCAGCGTAACCCCAACGTCCTGACTTTC. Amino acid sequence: CASSQRNPNVLTF.

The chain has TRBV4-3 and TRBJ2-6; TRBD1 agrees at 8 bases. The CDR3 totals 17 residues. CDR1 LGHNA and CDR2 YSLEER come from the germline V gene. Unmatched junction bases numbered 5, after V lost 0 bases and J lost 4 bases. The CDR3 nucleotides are TGCGCCAGCAGCCAAGACGGACAGGGTAGCGGGGCCAACGTCCTGACTTTC. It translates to CASSQDGQGSGANVLTF.

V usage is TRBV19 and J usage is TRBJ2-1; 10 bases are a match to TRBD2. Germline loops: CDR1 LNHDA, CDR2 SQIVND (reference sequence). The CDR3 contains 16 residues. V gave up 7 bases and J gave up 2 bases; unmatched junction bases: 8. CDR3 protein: CASIPAGGPPYNEQFF. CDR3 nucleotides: TGTGCCAGTATCCCAGCGGGAGGGCCTCCCTACAATGAGCAGTTCTTC.

Here the CDR3 DNA reads TGTGCCAGCTCACCCGGACAGGGGAGAGCCCAGTACTTC. Its translation: CASSPGQGRAQYF. The rearrangement links TRBV18 to TRBJ2-5; 9 bases fit TRBD1. The V gene's germline CDR1 is KGHSH and CDR2 LQKENI. There are 13 residues in the CDR3. V shed 3 bases, J shed 9 bases, and the junction held 5 bases outside the gene matches.

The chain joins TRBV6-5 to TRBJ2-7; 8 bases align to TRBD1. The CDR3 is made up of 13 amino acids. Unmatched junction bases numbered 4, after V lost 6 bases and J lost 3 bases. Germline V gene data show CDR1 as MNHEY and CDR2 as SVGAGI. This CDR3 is CASSRDRSYEQYF. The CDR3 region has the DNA TGTGCCAGCAGCCGGGACAGGAGCTACGAGCAGTACTTC.

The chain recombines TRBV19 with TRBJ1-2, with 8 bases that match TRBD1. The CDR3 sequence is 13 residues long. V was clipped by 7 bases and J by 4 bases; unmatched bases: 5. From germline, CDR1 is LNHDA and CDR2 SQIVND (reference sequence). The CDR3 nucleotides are TGTGCCAGTAACCTTGGACAGGGCTATGGCTACACCTTC. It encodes CASNLGQGYGYTF.

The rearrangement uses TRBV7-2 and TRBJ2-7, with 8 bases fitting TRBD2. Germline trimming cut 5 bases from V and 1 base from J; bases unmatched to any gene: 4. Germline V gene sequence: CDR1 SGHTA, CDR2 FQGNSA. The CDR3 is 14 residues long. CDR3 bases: TGTGCCAGCAGCGCAACTAGCGGTTCCTACGAGCAGTACTTC. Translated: CASSATSGSYEQYF.

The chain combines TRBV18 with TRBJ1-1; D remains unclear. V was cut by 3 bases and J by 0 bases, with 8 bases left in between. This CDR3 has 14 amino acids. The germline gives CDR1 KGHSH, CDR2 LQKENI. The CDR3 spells CASSPADLNTEAFF. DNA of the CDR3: TGTGCCAGCTCACCGGCTGATTTGAACACTGAAGCTTTCTTT.

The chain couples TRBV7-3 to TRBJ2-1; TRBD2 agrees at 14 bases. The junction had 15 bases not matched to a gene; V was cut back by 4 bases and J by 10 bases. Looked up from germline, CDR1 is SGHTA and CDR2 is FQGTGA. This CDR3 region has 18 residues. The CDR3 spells CASSYKPGLAGVGAEQFF. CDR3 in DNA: TGTGCCAGCAGCTACAAACCGGGACTAGCGGGAGTAGGAGCAGAGCAGTTCTTC.

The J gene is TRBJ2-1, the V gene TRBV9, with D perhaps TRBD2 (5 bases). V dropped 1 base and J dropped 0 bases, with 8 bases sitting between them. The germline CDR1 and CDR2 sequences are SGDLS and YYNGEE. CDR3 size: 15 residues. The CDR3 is CASSVLGSSYNEQFF. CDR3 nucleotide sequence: TGTGCCAGCAGCGTATTGGGGAGCTCCTACAATGAGCAGTTCTTC. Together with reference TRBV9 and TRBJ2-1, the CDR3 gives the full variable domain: DSGVTQTPKHLITATGQRVTLRCSPRSGDLSVYWYQQSLDQGLQFLIQYYNGEERAKGNILERFSAQQFPDLHSELNLSSLELGDSALYFCASSVLGSSYNEQFFGPGTRLTVL.